This T cell receptor (beta chain) appears in the sequencing data of a study of regulatory T cells in long-lasting Graves disease. General study findings and limits: In persistent patients, shared public clonotypes (around 2,600) outnumbered those in new patients (966).

The sample's time point: persistent/refractory GD, antithyroid drugs over 5 years with positive TRAb. Researchers made the TCR library from RNA that was extracted from PBMCs. Diagnosis followed American Thyroid Association guidelines for Graves' disease. The CDR3 consists of 16 residues. Trimming took off 6 bases at V and 11 bases at J, with 26 bases between the two ends. Germline V gives CDR1 SGHNT, CDR2 YYREEE (reference sequence). For this clonotype: Its antigen is currently unknown. Given a much more abundant clone one base away, this may be a read error. The conserved closing phenylalanine or tryptophan is absent in this CDR3, likely reflecting a read error.

HTBI primers from iRepertoire and Arm-PCR of CDR3 regions yielded the TCR beta libraries. Using its own MiXCR run on the multiplex PCR reads, TCRdb lists one record per CDR3 protein. The sample comprises a few hundred thousand distinct CDR3 sequences, roughly 20% of which are singletons, and roughly a quarter rests with the top ten. Sequenced material: peripheral blood mononuclear cells (PBMCs), taken when the disease was refractory, from a patient treated with antithyroid drugs. J is TRBJ1-4 and V is TRBV5-4, with D perhaps matching TRBD1 (5 bases). This TCR was recovered from a woman aged 40 to 50 with Graves disease. The CDR3 spells CASKDLEGTKDSKLFS. The CDR3 coding sequence is TGTGCCAGCAAGGACCTCGAAGGGACGAAGGATAGCAAACTGTTTTCT.